This TCR beta chain was identified in a study of T cells in Graves' hyperthyroidism and ophthalmopathy. It was RNA transcripts that yielded the amplified TCR beta CDR3 regions. HTBI primers were the set used in a first-round RT-PCR of the TCR CDR3. TCRdb re-analysed the multiplex PCR reads in MiXCR, keeping a single row per CDR3 protein. The table includes approximately 500,000 distinct CDR3 sequences, under 60% detected once. CDR1 and CDR2 from the germline V gene are DFQATT and SNEGSKA (reference sequence). CDR3 size: 14 residues. V gave up 5 bases and J gave up 2 bases; unmatched junction bases: 7.

The specimen was peripheral blood or thyroid tissue (not recorded which). The TCR sequence derives from a woman under 30 with Graves' hyperthyroidism. The chain employs TRBV20-1 and TRBJ2-3; 7 bases agree with TRBD2. The CDR3 loop is CSAENGRPTDTQYF. CDR3 in DNA: TGCAGTGCTGAGAACGGGAGGCCCACAGATACGCAGTATTTT.